The clone carrying this TCR beta chain came up a few times. Its antigen remains unknown. It was RNA transcripts that yielded the amplified TCR beta CDR3 regions. A set of HTBI primers served as the primers for a first-round RT-PCR of the TCR CDR3. MiXCR, applied by TCRdb to the multiplex PCR reads, yields one record per CDR3 protein. The table has roughly 650,000 distinct CDR3 sequences, approximately 15% seen once. At least 3 on the Clinical Activity Score was recorded for ophthalmopathy patients, who also had NOSPECS grade at least 4 and duration under 3 months. These data belong to a study of T cells in Graves' hyperthyroidism and ophthalmopathy. Study-level results: Ophthalmopathy was separated from stable hyperthyroidism by a 13 V-J model. Clonotypes that were expanded in thyroid above 0.001 mostly appeared in blood too.

Germline V gives CDR1 DFQATT, CDR2 SNEGSKA (reference sequence). CDR3 length equals 13 residues. The V and J ends lost 5 bases and 5 bases, in that order; junction bases with no gene match: 4. This clonotype was obtained from a woman aged 40 to 50 with Graves' ophthalmopathy. This sequence joins TRBV20-1 and TRBJ1-4; TRBD1 agrees at 8 bases. The sample consisted of blood. CDR3 residues: CSARTGQNEKLFF. The DNA of the CDR3 is TGCAGTGCTCGGACAGGGCAAAATGAAAAACTGTTTTTT.